These T cell receptor beta chains were read from a single sample in a study of blood T cell repertoires in COVID-19. The protocol was immunoSEQ multiplex PCR, while the TCRdb copy is restricted to in-frame clones and leaves out a portion. In the table there are some 200,000 clones, around 81% of which are singletons. The sequencing input was peripheral blood. The receptors derive from a human donor with acute or convalescent COVID-19. The donor label of this sample is uncertain. Each CDR3 is given with its conserved first and last residue. The D gene is left open where the match is weak. Not every row has a clone size; where given, it reads once, few, many or a size class.

d_gene,v_gene,j_gene,abundance,len,CDR3aa,CDR3nt
TRBD1,TRBV28,TRBJ1-6,-,15,CASSLGDRGNSPLHF,TGTGCCAGCAGCCTGGGGGACAGGGGGAATTCACCCCTCCACTTT
-,TRBV6-6,TRBJ1-1,-,14,CASSYQGVFTEAFF,TGTGCCAGCAGTTACCAGGGTGTGTTTACTGAAGCTTTCTTT
TRBD2,TRBV14,TRBJ2-1,-,12,CASSPTGTSSFF,TGTGCCAGCAGCCCAACCGGGACTAGCTCGTTCTTC
-,TRBV29-1,TRBJ1-1,-,14,CSVEDQGLNTEAFF,TGCAGCGTTGAAGATCAGGGGTTGAACACTGAAGCTTTCTTT
TRBD2,TRBV10-1,TRBJ2-5,-,14,CASSAGLAGESQYF,TGCGCCAGCAGCGCGGGACTAGCGGGGGAATCCCAGTACTTC
-,TRBV18,TRBJ1-2,-,16,CASSPSPGRGDSGYTF,TGTGCCAGCTCACCTTCCCCAGGCCGGGGGGATAGTGGCTACACCTTC
-,TRBV19,TRBJ2-3,few,15,CASSIGGVGTDTQYF,TGTGCCAGTAGTATTGGCGGGGTGGGGACAGATACGCAGTATTTT
TRBD2,TRBV10-3,TRBJ2-1,once,17,CAISWGTSGGRHNEQFF,TGTGCCATCAGCTGGGGGACTAGCGGGGGAAGACACAATGAGCAGTTCTTC
-,TRBV5-6,TRBJ1-5,-,17,CASSWGGIGGNNQPQHF,TGTGCCAGCAGCTGGGGAGGGATTGGGGGGAACAATCAGCCCCAGCATTTT
TRBD1,TRBV5-3,TRBJ2-7,-,17,CARSIVPAGGPFTEQYF,TGTGCCAGAAGCATAGTACCGGCAGGGGGCCCCTTTACCGAGCAGTACTTC
-,TRBV7-3,TRBJ2-3,few,15,CASSSSGIGTDTQYF,TGTGCCAGCAGCTCATCCGGGATCGGCACAGATACGCAGTATTTT
-,TRBV29-1,TRBJ1-5,-,13,CSVGAGGNQPQHF,TGCAGCGTTGGGGCCGGGGGCAATCAGCCCCAGCATTTT
TRBD1,TRBV19,TRBJ1-4,-,15,CASSNEGQFNEKLFF,TGTGCCAGTAGTAACGAGGGACAGTTTAATGAAAAACTGTTTTTT
-,TRBV7-2,TRBJ2-1,many,13,CASKLGVYNEQFF,TGTGCCAGCAAACTCGGGGTCTACAATGAGCAGTTCTTC
TRBD2,TRBV5-5,TRBJ2-1,-,15,CASSLRLREGNEQFF,TGTGCCAGCAGCTTGCGCCTCAGGGAGGGCAATGAGCAGTTCTTC
-,TRBV19,TRBJ1-5,-,14,CASSIVRGNQPQHF,TGTGCCAGTAGTATTGTCAGGGGCAATCAGCCCCAGCATTTT
-,TRBV19,TRBJ2-2,once,11,CASSMSRELFF,TGTGCCAGTAGTATGAGCCGGGAGCTGTTTTTT
-,TRBV11-2,TRBJ2-5,-,16,CASSSLEGRKLETQYF,TGTGCCAGCAGCTCATTGGAGGGCCGAAAATTGGAGACCCAGTACTTC
TRBD2,TRBV30,TRBJ2-7,-,13,CAWRPGGVGEQYF,TGTGCCTGGAGGCCTGGGGGGGTGGGCGAGCAGTACTTC
TRBD1,TRBV7-9,TRBJ2-1,-,16,CASSDRQGTAYNEQFF,TGTGCCAGCAGCGACCGACAGGGAACGGCCTACAATGAGCAGTTCTTC
-,TRBV7-3,TRBJ2-5,-,13,CASSSKLEETQYF,TGTGCCAGCAGCTCCAAACTAGAAGAGACCCAGTACTTC
TRBD2,TRBV9,TRBJ2-2,once,16,CASSAGLAGDTGELFF,TGTGCCAGCAGCGCGGGACTAGCGGGAGACACCGGGGAGCTGTTTTTT
-,TRBV6-1,TRBJ2-7,-,13,CASSEVAYYEQYF,TGTGCCAGCAGTGAAGTGGCTTACTACGAGCAGTACTTC
-,TRBV27,TRBJ1-1,-,15,CASTAGGVANTEAFF,TGTGCCAGCACCGCGGGGGGGGTTGCGAACACTGAAGCTTTCTTT
TRBD2,TRBV11-2,TRBJ2-3,-,18,CASSRTRGAGGSTDTQYF,TGTGCCAGCAGCCGAACTAGGGGAGCGGGAGGTAGTACAGATACGCAGTATTTT
TRBD2,TRBV7-2,TRBJ2-7,-,15,CASSPNGGVDYEQYF,TGTGCCAGCAGCCCAAATGGGGGGGTTGACTACGAGCAGTACTTC
-,TRBV6-6,TRBJ1-5,-,13,CASLRQADQPQHF,TGTGCCAGCCTCCGACAGGCTGATCAGCCCCAGCATTTT
TRBD1,TRBV2,TRBJ2-7,-,14,CASRGQGGAGEQYF,TGTGCCAGCAGGGGACAGGGGGGAGCCGGGGAGCAGTACTTC
TRBD2,TRBV19,TRBJ2-7,-,15,CASSILAGVSYEQYF,TGTGCCAGTAGTATTCTAGCGGGAGTGTCCTACGAGCAGTACTTC
-,TRBV13,TRBJ1-2,few,12,CASSSLPADYTF,TGTGCCAGCAGCTCCCTGCCTGCAGACTACACCTTC
-,TRBV9,TRBJ2-1,-,14,CASSVQSAYNEQFF,TGTGCCAGCAGCGTCCAGAGCGCCTACAATGAGCAGTTCTTC
-,TRBV5-1,TRBJ2-1,-,15,CASSLSSEPYNEQFF,TGCGCCAGCAGCTTGTCTAGCGAACCTTACAATGAGCAGTTCTTC
-,TRBV6-6,TRBJ2-1,few,14,CASSQQALDVEQFF,TGTGCCAGCAGTCAACAGGCCCTAGACGTTGAGCAGTTCTTC
-,TRBV28,TRBJ1-2,once,14,CASSLTQVNYGYTF,TGTGCCAGCAGTTTAACTCAGGTCAACTATGGCTACACCTTC
-,TRBV4-1,TRBJ1-3,once,13,CASSQDQGNTIYF,TGCGCCAGCAGCCAAGATCAGGGAAACACCATATATTTT
TRBD1,TRBV6-1,TRBJ1-1,-,18,CASSEYDRVWLSNTEAFF,TGTGCCAGCAGTGAGTACGACAGGGTCTGGCTGTCGAACACTGAAGCTTTCTTT
-,TRBV28,TRBJ1-2,-,14,CASNKEGNTYGYTF,TGTGCCAGCAATAAGGAGGGCAACACCTATGGCTACACCTTC
TRBD2,TRBV4-2,TRBJ2-5,-,16,CASRQLGGRAVETQYF,TGTGCCAGCAGGCAACTGGGGGGGAGGGCCGTAGAGACCCAGTACTTC
TRBD2,TRBV3-1/TRBV3-2,TRBJ2-2,once,18,CASSHGPSGGAVTGELFF,TGTGCCAGCAGCCATGGGCCTAGCGGGGGGGCGGTCACCGGGGAGCTGTTTTTT
-,TRBV25-1,TRBJ1-1,-,11,CASSLRGRAFF,TGTGCCAGCAGTCTACGGGGTAGGGCTTTCTTT
TRBD2,TRBV7-3,TRBJ2-1,-,19,CASSVMLAGGPGIYNEQFF,TGTGCCAGCAGCGTCATGCTAGCGGGAGGGCCAGGTATCTACAATGAGCAGTTCTTC
TRBD1,TRBV28,TRBJ1-3,-,14,CASSRQGTGNTIYF,TGTGCCAGCAGTAGACAGGGAACTGGAAACACCATATATTTT
-,TRBV7-9,TRBJ1-1,-,12,CASSLVQVGAFF,TGTGCCAGCAGCTTAGTCCAGGTTGGTGCTTTCTTT
TRBD2,TRBV5-8,TRBJ2-3,few,18,CASSLGAGTSGTGDTQYF,TGTGCCAGCAGCTTGGGGGCCGGGACTAGCGGCACGGGAGATACGCAGTATTTT
TRBD1,TRBV11-1,TRBJ1-1,-,14,CASSLQGVGTEAFF,TGTGCCAGCAGCCTACAGGGGGTTGGCACTGAAGCTTTCTTT
-,TRBV13,TRBJ2-2,-,15,CASSPRGAHTGELFF,TGTGCCAGCAGCCCCCGGGGGGCCCACACCGGGGAGCTGTTTTTT
-,TRBV18,TRBJ1-1,few,15,CASSPPVGGNTEAFF,TGTGCCAGCTCCCCTCCGGTAGGGGGGAACACTGAAGCTTTCTTT
-,TRBV2,TRBJ1-2,-,14,CASSAAEEVDGYTF,TGTGCCAGCAGTGCGGCGGAGGAGGTGGATGGCTACACCTTC
TRBD2,TRBV6-2/TRBV6-3,TRBJ2-3,-,16,CASSYGLAGAKDTQYF,TGTGCCAGCAGTTACGGTCTAGCGGGAGCTAAAGATACGCAGTATTTT
-,TRBV28,TRBJ2-7,-,14,CASKYRERSYEQYF,TGTGCCAGCAAATACAGGGAAAGATCCTACGAGCAGTACTTC
TRBD2,TRBV30,TRBJ2-1,-,14,CAWKTSGGANEQFF,TGTGCCTGGAAGACTAGCGGGGGGGCCAATGAGCAGTTCTTC
-,TRBV19,TRBJ1-1,-,14,CASSPRTGFTEAFF,TGTGCCAGTAGTCCAAGAACAGGGTTCACTGAAGCTTTCTTT
-,TRBV11-2,TRBJ2-5,many,13,CASSLRSKETQYF,TGTGCCAGCAGTTTGAGGTCGAAAGAGACCCAGTACTTC
-,TRBV27,TRBJ1-5,-,15,CASRPGTYSNQPQHF,TGTGCCAGCAGACCCGGGACTTATAGCAATCAGCCCCAGCATTTT
TRBD2,TRBV19,TRBJ2-1,-,14,CASKKREDYNEQFF,TGTGCCAGTAAAAAGCGGGAGGACTACAATGAGCAGTTCTTC
-,TRBV2,TRBJ1-1,-,14,CASTFKGRGTEAFF,TGTGCCAGCACCTTCAAAGGGAGAGGCACTGAAGCTTTCTTT
-,TRBV19,TRBJ2-2,-,16,CASSIRGGPNTGELFF,TGTGCCAGTAGTATAAGGGGGGGCCCGAACACCGGGGAGCTGTTTTTT